This entry is about one T cell receptor (beta chain). What it binds is unknown. Germline V gene data show CDR1 as SGHRS and CDR2 as YFSETQ. Trimming removed 0 bases from V and 4 bases from J; junction bases left unmatched: 2. This CDR3 region has 15 residues. This entry is derived from a study of shared clonotypes between healthy human individuals. Study-wide results and caveats: Sampling involved blood alone; tissue repertoires likely differ.

The repertoire was sequenced with immunoSEQ multiplex PCR; TCRdb's copy has only in-frame clones and lacks some. The sample consists of 980,000 or so clones, 60% to 85% of them appearing once. This clonotype originated in a man aged 18 to 30 in good health. The V call is TRBV5-1, the J call TRBJ1-4; TRBD1 agrees at 8 bases. The sequencing sample was made of memory CD4+ T cells sorted from blood. The subset here: CD45RA-negative fraction. This chain's CDR3 is CASSLGGQVNEKLFF. In nucleotides, the CDR3 is TGCGCCAGCAGCTTGGGGGGACAGGTTAATGAAAAACTGTTTTTT.